A single TCR beta chain is shown here with its context. Germline assignment: CDR1 SGHNT and CDR2 YYREEE (reference sequence). The CDR3 contains 17 residues. After removal of 0 bases from V and 1 base from J, the junction contained 0 bases not matched to a gene. The entry originates in a study of blood T cell repertoires in COVID-19. Whole-study context: The analysed material was cDNA or gDNA that came from T cells, B-cell-depleted T cells, or PBMCs.

Participant-given clinical history determined each cohort assignment. Under the authors' procedure: Reference gene primer amplification gave estimated nucleated cell counts. The data were produced by immunoSEQ multiplex PCR, yet TCRdb's version contains in-frame clones alone and is incomplete. V, J and clone size are those of that table, while D and trimming were read from the DNA. Seen here are 300,000 or so clones, approximately 83% observed once, and the top ten hold around 4%. The sequencing input was PBMCs or T cells enriched from blood (not recorded which). This TCR was sampled from a woman aged 40-49 years with acute COVID-19. The chain couples TRBV5-4 to TRBJ2-3; 15 bases line up with TRBD2. The DNA of the CDR3 is TGTGCCAGCAGCTTGGGGACTAGCGGGGGGGGCACAGATACGCAGTATTTT. Protein sequence: CASSLGTSGGGTDTQYF.